The source of this T cell receptor (beta chain) is a study of PD-1 blockade in classical Hodgkin lymphoma (dated by TCRdb to 2020 to 2022). Turning to the overall study: Nivolumab dosing was 3 mg/kg intravenously every 2 weeks, continuing until either disease progression or unacceptable toxicity. The study used CyTOF and TCR beta sequencing to define a peripheral blood immune signature of response to PD-1 blockade in classical Hodgkin lymphoma. The paper's findings and limits, for the study overall: The study was restricted to a single clinical trial cohort, and the causes of repertoire differences, possibly disease activity or prior therapy, were left undefined. Baseline diversity similar to that of newly diagnosed patients was observed in trial patients achieving complete response, whereas significantly lower diversity was observed in partial responders and progressors. By C4D1, a significant rise was seen in CD4+ TCR diversity but not in CD8+ TCR diversity (p=0.0027 vs p=0.16), and the rise was most apparent among complete responders (p=0.02). Baseline TCR diversity was reported as lower in newly diagnosed patients than in healthy donors, and lower still in relapsed/refractory patients. Patients starting nivolumab less than 1 year after ASCT had lower diversity and were excluded from later analyses to avoid confounding by immune reconstitution.

The time point label for this specimen denotes: cycle 2 day 1 (C2D1) of nivolumab. Every trial patient had relapsed after autologous stem cell transplantation, and cohorts A, B and C differed in prior brentuximab vedotin exposure. The trial cohort comprised about 60 patients with relapsed/refractory classical Hodgkin lymphoma whose best overall responses were complete response, partial response or progressive disease. In the multi-cohort phase II CheckMate 205 trial, trial patients received single-agent nivolumab. An independent review committee assessed best overall response by applying the 2007 International Working Group response criteria. Trial PBMCs were collected just before the start of nivolumab (C1D1) and during therapy at cycle 2 day 1 and cycle 4 day 1. Peripheral blood was collected in 8 mL Vacutainer Cell Preparation Tubes, from which PBMCs were isolated by centrifugation and then cryopreserved.

About this clone: Which antigen it targets is not known. Nothing much larger sits one base from this clone, and base qualities are not available.

The germline V gene yields MNHEY for CDR1 and SVGAGI for CDR2. Trimming takes 2 bases from V and 5 bases from J, and the germline ends sit 10 bases apart. There are 14 amino acids in the CDR3, from cysteine to phenylalanine inclusive. Left in the record is the CDR3 DNA by itself, 42 bases read in frame from the first base. The Qiagen DNeasy kit was used to extract genomic DNA both from unsorted PBMCs and from the negatively selected CD4+ and CD8+ fractions. TCR beta CDR3 regions were subjected to amplification by immunoSEQ multiplex PCR with primers that anneal to V and J segments. A synthetic immune receptor repertoire was used to minimize amplification bias, and any residual bias was removed computationally once sequencing was done. As for the original processing: Custom Python scripts were used to quantify repertoire diversity as the Shannon entropy index. Unsorted, CD4+ and CD8+ repertoires were analyzed separately, except in combined analyses where CD4+ and CD8+ sequences were merged in silico. Clonal expansion was defined as at least a 2-fold frequency increase after treatment relative to C1D1, with a pseudocount of 0.5 for undetected baseline clones. Singleton clones were defined as clones with 0 or 1 copy at C1D1, and non-singleton clones were defined as clones with 2 or more copies. Clones expanded in unsorted samples were annotated as CD4+, CD8+ or unknown by matching protein sequences in sorted samples from the same patient. Wilcoxon tests on paired samples were used to test diversity changes from C1D1 to C4D1. As stored in TCRdb, this immuneACCESS dataset retains in-frame rearrangements with V and J assigned. A fraction of the clones does not appear; measured against another copy, unresolved V genes explain less than half of the discrepancy, and the remainder lacks a known reason. Clone size and V and J calls were adopted from that table, with D and trimming inferred from the DNA. The sample records 20,000 to 25,000 clones, less than 85% of which are singletons. The top ten hold approximately 17% of the sample.

The sample here was peripheral blood mononuclear cells (PBMCs), taken before the second cycle of nivolumab. The receptor was isolated from a human donor with classical Hodgkin lymphoma. The chain uses TRBV6-5 and TRBJ1-5; TRBD1 is a possible D gene, resting on 5 matching bases. The CDR3 region: CASSYAGPDQPQHF. The DNA sequence is given as TGTGCCAGCAGTTACGCAGGGCCTGATCAGCCCCAGCATTTT.